These 18 T cell receptor beta chains share one sample of origin, sequenced in a study of blood T cells in healthy people across ages. Through a sample-barcoded 5' primer and a J-beta primer mix, a second PCR was run for about 6 to 11 cycles. TCRdb re-derived calls from the 5' RACE reads in MiXCR, one entry per CDR3 protein. Among approximately 850,000 distinct CDR3 sequences listed, 58% were seen once. The source material was blood. These receptor sequences come from a man aged 25-45 years in good health.

V and J are TRBV5-1 and TRBJ2-5; a weak D match, TRBD1 (6 bases). Trimming took off 4 bases at V and 2 bases at J, with 15 bases between the two ends. The CDR3 extends over 15 amino acids. CDR1 and CDR2 (germline): SGHRS, YFSETQ. For the CDR3, the DNA is TGCGCCAGCAGCGGCGCAGGGGTCCAGCAAGAGACCCAGTACTTC. This gives the protein CASSGAGVQQETQYF.

This clonotype was counted only a few times. The V and J genes are TRBV11-2 and TRBJ1-5; 9 nucleotides align to TRBD1. Germline loops: CDR1 SGHAT, CDR2 FQNNGV. The V and J ends lost 3 bases and 4 bases, in that order; junction bases with no gene match: 4. This CDR3 is built from 15 residues. CDR3 residues: CASSFSQGANQPQHF. The DNA of the CDR3 is TGTGCCAGCAGCTTCTCACAGGGGGCTAATCAGCCCCAGCATTTT.

CDR3 nucleotides: TGTGCCAGCAGCTTAGAATATACAGGGCTTGAGCAGTACTTC. Its translation: CASSLEYTGLEQYF. The chain uses TRBV7-2 and TRBJ2-7; a possible D gene is TRBD1 (6 bases). Trimming took off 1 base at V and 7 bases at J, with 14 bases between the two ends. Germline loops: CDR1 SGHTA, CDR2 FQGNSA. The CDR3 is 14 residues long.

The genes are TRBV7-8 and TRBJ2-7; the D is unclear. The CDR3 consists of 14 residues. Trimming took off 1 base at V and 7 bases at J, with 14 bases between the two ends. Germline CDR1 reads SGHVS; CDR2 reads FQNEAQ. In DNA, the CDR3 is TGTGCCAGCAGCTTAGGGCGAGAACTACGAGAGCAGTACTTC. Translating gives CASSLGRELREQYF.

The chain carries TRBV7-3 and TRBJ2-1; D unclear. This CDR3 has 13 amino acids. The germline CDR1 and CDR2 sequences are SGHTA and FQGTGA. V was clipped by 4 bases and J by 4 bases, with 8 bases between them. DNA of the CDR3: TGTGCCAGCAGCTCAACCCCTTACAATGAGCAGTTCTTC. It yields the protein CASSSTPYNEQFF.

The table lists this clonotype with a few counts. The chain carries TRBV7-2 and TRBJ2-5; the D is unclear. The CDR3 has 13 amino acids. Germline V CDR1 and CDR2: SGHTA, FQGNSA. The V end was cut by 4 bases, the J end by 4 bases, with 10 bases between. In nucleotides, the CDR3 is TGTGCCAGCAGCTCCCGACCGGGAGAGACCCAGTACTTC. Amino acids: CASSSRPGETQYF. Based on the CDR3 plus reference TRBV7-2 and TRBJ2-5, the full variable domain is GAGVSQSPSNKVTEKGKDVELRCDPISGHTALYWYRQSLGQGLEFLIYFQGNSAPDKSGLPSDRFSAERTGGSVSTLTIQRTQQEDSAVYLCASSSRPGETQYFGPGTRLLVL.

This clonotype was picked up a small number of times. The V call is TRBV7-9, the J call TRBJ1-2; a weak D match, TRBD1 (5 bases). The germline V gene encodes CDR1 SEHNR and CDR2 FQNEAQ (reference sequence). The CDR3 contains 17 residues. With 4 bases removed from V and 6 bases from J, the gap between germline ends came to 24 bases. The CDR3 DNA reads TGTGCCAGCAGCTGGCCGGCGGATGTCAGGGACGGTCATGGCTACACCTTC. It specifies CASSWPADVRDGHGYTF.

This clonotype was picked up a small number of times. This rearrangement joins TRBV28 to TRBJ2-7; TRBD1 agrees at 9 bases. Per germline, CDR1 MDHEN and CDR2 SYDVKM. The V and J ends lost 5 bases and 3 bases, in that order; junction bases with no gene match: 8. The CDR3 consists of 15 residues. The CDR3 sequence is CASSPRDRVDYEQYF. CDR3 sequence (DNA): TGTGCCAGCAGTCCCCGGGACAGGGTGGACTACGAGCAGTACTTC. The full variable domain, in which reference TRBV28 and TRBJ2-7 provide the parts outside the CDR3, is DVKVTQSSRYLVKRTGEKVFLECVQDMDHENMFWYRQDPGLGLRLIYFSYDVKMKEKGDIPEGYSVSREKKERFSLILESASTNQTSMYLCASSPRDRVDYEQYFGPGTRLTVT.

Details on this clonotype: A junction end diverges from the germline sequence, so it may reflect a read error. This chain joins TRBV6-1 and TRBJ1-2, with D perhaps TRBD1 (5 bases). The CDR3 totals 16 residues. Germline V CDR1 and CDR2: MNHNS, SASEGT. In DNA form, the CDR3 reads TGCGCCAGCAGTGAAGCCGCTGGGGCGGGATACTATGGCTACACCTTC. Its translation is CASSEAAGAGYYGYTF.

Here the CDR3 reads CASGLSREGYTF. DNA of the CDR3: TGTGCCAGCGGCCTTAGCCGGGAAGGCTACACCTTC. V is TRBV7-2 and J is TRBJ1-2; no firm D call. The CDR3 is 12 residues long. Trimming pared 8 bases from V and 8 bases from J, leaving 15 bases between. Looked up from germline, CDR1 is SGHTA and CDR2 is FQGNSA.

This clonotype came up a few times. This chain links TRBV20-1 with TRBJ1-1; a weak D match, TRBD1 (5 bases). From germline, CDR1 is DFQATT and CDR2 SNEGSKA (reference sequence). The CDR3 covers 14 residues. Trimming took off 1 base at V and 3 bases at J, with 12 bases between the two ends. The DNA of the CDR3 is TGCAGTGCTAGAGCACCACCAGGGTACACTGAAGCTTTCTTT. Its protein product is CSARAPPGYTEAFF.

V usage is TRBV10-3 and J usage is TRBJ2-2; the match to TRBD2 covers 8 bases. This CDR3 contains 13 residues. V lost 4 bases to trimming and J lost 7 bases; unmatched junction nucleotides: 2. Germline V gene sequence: CDR1 ENHRY, CDR2 SYGVKD. DNA for the CDR3: TGTGCCATCAGTGCGGGGGGGATCGGGGAGCTGTTTTTT. Residues: CAISAGGIGELFF.

This chain links TRBV19 with TRBJ1-1; possible D gene TRBD1, 5 bases. Germline values: CDR1 LNHDA, CDR2 SQIVND (reference sequence). Trimming removed 1 base from V and 2 bases from J, with 8 bases in between. CDR3 length: 14 residues. In DNA, the CDR3 is TGTGCCAGTAGTATAGGAAGGGGCAACACTGAAGCTTTCTTT. It codes for CASSIGRGNTEAFF.

Here the CDR3 reads CSARVSLGLRGHEQYF. The CDR3, as DNA: TGCAGTGCTAGAGTATCCCTGGGTTTACGCGGCCACGAGCAGTACTTC. V is TRBV20-1 and J is TRBJ2-5; D is unclear. The J call may be faulty, since TRBJ2-7 better matches the DNA end. CDR1 is DFQATT, CDR2 SNEGSKA, per germline (reference sequence). This CDR3 is 16 amino acids long.

Comment on this clonotype: Germline is not matched at one junction end, which may reflect a read error. This chain uses TRBV7-2 with TRBJ1-4, with a weak D call TRBD1 (5 bases). This CDR3 is 14 amino acids long. Germline V gene sequence: CDR1 SGHTA, CDR2 FQGNSA. CDR3 region: CAGSSDRTNEKLFF. The CDR3 DNA reads as TGTGCCGGCAGCTCCGACAGAACTAACGAAAAACTGTTTTTT. Complete variable domain (other parts from reference TRBV7-2 and TRBJ1-4): GAGVSQSPSNKVTEKGKDVELRCDPISGHTALYWYRQSLGQGLEFLIYFQGNSAPDKSGLPSDRFSAERTGGSVSTLTIQRTQQEDSAVYLCAGSSDRTNEKLFFGSGTQLSVL.

This clonotype has a single count. The chain is built from TRBV6-2 or TRBV6-3 and TRBJ2-1; a possible D gene is TRBD2 (6 bases). The CDR3 length is 12 residues. Trimming pared 6 bases from V and 6 bases from J, leaving 9 bases between. Looked up from germline, CDR1 is MNHEY and CDR2 is SVGEGT. CDR3 residues: CASRKEGNEQFF. As DNA, the CDR3 is TGTGCCAGCAGAAAGGAGGGCAATGAGCAGTTCTTC.

The chain employs TRBV5-1 and TRBJ2-5, with D possibly being TRBD2 (6 bases). The DNA matches TRBJ2-7 better at its end, which makes the J call doubtful. Germline V gene lookup returns CDR1 SGHRS and CDR2 YFSETQ. CDR3 length: 15 residues. The DNA of the CDR3 is TGCGCCAGCAGCTCCACGGGACTCCCGGCCTACGAGCAGTACTTC. Amino acids: CASSSTGLPAYEQYF.

This clonotype has only a few counts. V is TRBV6-5 and J is TRBJ2-7; no clear D. This CDR3 has 13 residues. Germline assignment: CDR1 MNHEY and CDR2 SVGAGI. Trimming cost V 7 bases and J 1 base, with 11 bases left between them. DNA of the CDR3: TGTGCCAGCACGGGTGGAGAATCCTACGAGCAGTACTTC. It yields the protein CASTGGESYEQYF.